Presented here are 31 T cell receptor beta chains from one specimen sequenced in a study of blood T cells in healthy people across ages. Alongside a J-beta primer mix, a sample-barcoded 5' primer served in a second PCR lasting roughly 6 to 11 cycles. Using its own MiXCR run on the 5' RACE reads, TCRdb lists one record per CDR3 protein. Among around 1.1 million distinct CDR3 sequences listed, 35% to 40% were seen once. Sequencing input: blood. The receptor source for this set is a man aged 18 to 29 in good health.

This clonotype has a handful of counts. The V call is TRBV13, the J call TRBJ2-5; 10 bases map to TRBD2. The germline CDR1 and CDR2 sequences are PRHDT and FYEKMQ (reference sequence). The CDR3 is 15 amino acids. Trimming cost V 0 bases and J 5 bases; bases outside gene matches: 3. CDR3 sequence (DNA): TGTGCCAGCAGCTTAGGGGCTAGCGGGAGTGAGACCCAGTACTTC. Translating gives CASSLGASGSETQYF.

This chain joins TRBV30 and TRBJ2-5; D is uncertain. CDR1 is GTSNPN and CDR2 is SVGIG in the germline V gene (reference sequence). CDR3 length: 13 amino acids. Deletions cut 1 base from V and 2 bases from J, with 8 bases between. The CDR3 protein is CAWSGQVQETQYF. In nucleotides, the CDR3 is TGTGCCTGGAGTGGGCAGGTACAAGAGACCCAGTACTTC. The complete variable domain, with remaining parts taken from reference TRBV30 and TRBJ2-5, reads SQTIHQWPATLVQPVGSPLSLECTVEGTSNPNLYWYRQAAGRGLQLLFYSVGIGQISSEVPQNLSASRPQDRQFILSSKKLLLSDSGFYLCAWSGQVQETQYFGPGTRLLVL.

The V and J genes are TRBV6-5 and TRBJ2-5; 7 nucleotides align to TRBD1. Germline-derived CDR1 and CDR2 are MNHEY and SVGAGI. The CDR3 has 15 amino acids. The trim removed 0 bases at V and 1 base at J, leaving 2 bases unmatched. CDR3 loop: CASSYSTGFQETQYF. The CDR3 nucleotides read TGTGCCAGCAGTTACTCGACAGGGTTCCAAGAGACCCAGTACTTC.

In this sample, this clonotype turned up a few times. The rearrangement joins TRBV5-1 to TRBJ1-1; D call uncertain. Germline V CDR1 and CDR2: SGHRS, YFSETQ. V lost 0 bases to trimming and J lost 1 base, with 7 bases between them. The CDR3 runs 14 residues. The CDR3 loop reads CASSLDSKNTEAFF. The CDR3 coding sequence is TGCGCCAGCAGCTTGGACAGCAAGAACACTGAAGCTTTCTTT.

The chain links TRBV27 to TRBJ1-1; 10 positions agree with TRBD1. CDR3 length equals 14 residues. Germline CDR1 is MNHEY and CDR2 is SMNVEV (reference sequence). V was pared by 4 bases and J by 7 bases, with 6 bases of the junction left unmatched. CDR3 residues: CASSYDRGHNEAFF. In DNA, the CDR3 is TGTGCCAGCAGTTATGACAGGGGGCATAATGAAGCTTTCTTT.

Ten or more counts support this clonotype. The chain combines TRBV2 with TRBJ2-3; TRBD1 matches at 9 bases. V shed 6 bases, J shed 5 bases, and the junction held 0 bases outside the gene matches. Germline V gives CDR1 SNHLY, CDR2 FYNNEI. The CDR3 length is 12 residues. CDR3 in amino acids: CASRDRGDTQYF. The CDR3 DNA reads as TGTGCCAGCAGGGACAGGGGAGATACGCAGTATTTT. The whole variable domain, remainder taken from reference TRBV2 and TRBJ2-3, is EPEVTQTPSHQVTQMGQEVILRCVPISNHLYFYWYRQILGQKVEFLVSFYNNEISEKSEIFDDQFSVERPDGSNFTLKIRSTKLEDSAMYFCASRDRGDTQYFGPGTRLTVL.

The chain employs TRBV29-1 and TRBJ1-1; the match to TRBD1 covers 7 bases. The CDR3 runs 11 residues. Germline-derived CDR1 and CDR2 are SQVTM and ANQGSEA. V dropped 5 bases and J dropped 11; count of bases not matched to a gene: 8. Here the CDR3 DNA reads TGCAGCGTTATCAACAGGGGAGTTGCTTTCTTT. Its translation: CSVINRGVAFF.

This clonotype was seen only a few times. This sequence joins TRBV9 and TRBJ2-5; no reliable D call. There are 15 residues in the CDR3. The V end lost 0 bases, the J end lost 7 bases, and 16 bases lay between the germline ends. Looked up from germline, CDR1 is SGDLS and CDR2 is YYNGEE. The CDR3 bases are TGTGCCAGCAGCGTAGGCCTCCAGTCCGGTGGGACCCAGTACTTC. This gives the protein CASSVGLQSGGTQYF.

The chain joins TRBV20-1 to TRBJ2-3; maybe TRBD1 (5 bases). Germline lookup yields CDR1 DFQATT and CDR2 SNEGSKA (reference sequence). The CDR3 has 14 residues. The germline V and J ends were trimmed by 1 base and 0 bases, with 8 bases remaining between them. CDR3 protein: CSARGGRSTDTQYF. CDR3 nucleotides: TGCAGTGCTAGAGGGGGCAGAAGCACAGATACGCAGTATTTT.

The V gene is TRBV20-1, the J gene TRBJ2-1; 11 nucleotides match TRBD2. The CDR3 runs 15 residues. The V gene end was trimmed by 3 bases and the J gene end by 9 bases; junction bases not matched to a gene: 10. From germline, CDR1 is DFQATT and CDR2 SNEGSKA (reference sequence). The CDR3 reads CSASALAGGRIEQFF. CDR3 sequence (DNA): TGCAGTGCTAGTGCCCTAGCGGGAGGTCGGATTGAGCAGTTCTTC.

This clonotype turned up a few times. The chain is built from TRBV20-1 and TRBJ1-2; a weak D match, TRBD1 (6 bases). The CDR3 runs 18 residues. Germline assignment: CDR1 DFQATT and CDR2 SNEGSKA (reference sequence). The ends were cut back, 1 base at V and 0 bases at J, with 21 bases in the middle. CDR3 in DNA: TGCAGTGCTAGAGGTCAAGGTTTCAGGGGAAATGCTAACTATGGCTACACCTTC. Translation: CSARGQGFRGNANYGYTF.

Many counts were recorded for this clonotype. The chain has TRBV6-5 and TRBJ2-7, with D unclear. The CDR3 sequence is 11 residues long. The germline V gene encodes CDR1 MNHEY and CDR2 SVGAGI. The V and J ends lost 6 bases and 3 bases respectively, with 6 bases between them. In nucleotides, the CDR3 is TGTGCCAGCAGGAAGAACTACGAGCAGTACTTC. Protein: CASRKNYEQYF.

This clonotype has just one count. The J gene is TRBJ1-1, the V gene TRBV12-3 or TRBV12-4; D may be TRBD1 (5 bases). V was pared by 2 bases and J by 4 bases, with 17 bases between. The CDR3 contains 16 residues. The CDR3: CASSLRAGMFGTEAFF. The DNA of the CDR3 is TGTGCCAGCAGTTTAAGGGCAGGGATGTTTGGCACTGAAGCTTTCTTT.

This clonotype came up a few times. The rearrangement uses TRBV6-2 or TRBV6-3 and TRBJ2-6; D gene unclear. Germline lookup yields CDR1 MNHEY and CDR2 SVGEGT. V lost 7 bases and J 0 bases, leaving 16 bases between the germline ends. The CDR3 length is 17 residues. The CDR3 loop is CASIGVNLRSGANVLTF. The CDR3 DNA is TGTGCCAGCATCGGAGTTAACCTCCGCTCTGGGGCCAACGTCCTGACTTTC.

The chain couples TRBV12-3 or TRBV12-4 to TRBJ1-5; D is perhaps TRBD1 (5 bases). The CDR3 is made up of 14 amino acids. V lost 3 bases and J lost 5, with 11 bases in between. DNA of the CDR3: TGTGCCAGCAGTTTCGAGCAGGGATATCAGCCCCAGCATTTT. Protein: CASSFEQGYQPQHF.

This clonotype was counted a single time. The V gene is TRBV11-2, the J gene TRBJ1-4; D might be TRBD1 (5 bases). The CDR3 has 14 amino acids. CDR1 SGHAT and CDR2 FQNNGV come from the germline V gene. Trimming pared 3 bases from V and 8 bases from J, leaving 13 bases between. The CDR3 DNA is TGTGCCAGCAGCTTCACAGGATATCGCGAAAAACTGTTTTTT. Protein sequence: CASSFTGYREKLFF.

This clonotype was recorded a few times. This chain joins TRBV20-1 and TRBJ2-3; 8 nucleotides line up with TRBD2. The CDR3 contains 15 residues. The V segment lost 4 bases and the J segment 10 bases; nucleotides outside the gene matches: 16. The germline gives CDR1 DFQATT, CDR2 SNEGSKA (reference sequence). CDR3 coding DNA: TGCAGTGCTATACTCTTCGGCGGGGGGACCCTTGCGCAGTATTTT. Protein: CSAILFGGGTLAQYF.

The CDR3 reads CASSQGGPRTDTQYF. CDR3 in DNA: TGTGCCAGCAGCCAAGGGGGACCCCGCACAGATACGCAGTATTTT. The V gene is TRBV4-2, the J gene TRBJ2-3; D may match TRBD1 or TRBD2 (5 bases each). Deletions cut 1 base from V and 1 base from J, with 9 bases between. Per the germline V gene, CDR1 is LGHNA and CDR2 is YNFKEQ. This CDR3 has 15 residues.

The rearrangement links TRBV13 to TRBJ2-5, with 7 bases identical to TRBD2. The CDR3 covers 14 residues. J lost 3 bases, V lost 1 base, and 2 bases had no gene match. Germline CDR1 reads PRHDT; CDR2 reads FYEKMQ (reference sequence). The CDR3 sequence: CASSLASGKETQYF. The CDR3, as DNA: TGTGCCAGCAGCTTAGCCAGCGGGAAAGAGACCCAGTACTTC.

J is TRBJ2-3 and V is TRBV20-1; D is perhaps TRBD1 (5 bases). The CDR3 has 11 amino acids. Between the trimmed V and J ends, which lost 6 bases and 5 bases, there was a span of 9 bases. CDR1 DFQATT and CDR2 SNEGSKA come from the germline V gene (reference sequence). CDR3 in amino acids: CSAKGVDTQYF. DNA for the CDR3: TGCAGTGCAAAAGGGGTAGATACGCAGTATTTT.

This clonotype has a count of ten or more. The chain has TRBV5-1 and TRBJ2-5; 9 positions agree with TRBD1. V was clipped by 1 base and J by 4 bases; unmatched bases: 11. Per the germline V gene, CDR1 is SGHRS and CDR2 is YFSETQ. The CDR3 contains 17 residues. In DNA form, the CDR3 reads TGCGCCAGCAGCTTGTTGGGACAGGGTTGGCGTGGAGAGACCCAGTACTTC. Translation: CASSLLGQGWRGETQYF.

The chain links TRBV20-1 to TRBJ1-2; D is uncertain. The V and J ends lost 3 bases and 4 bases respectively, with 6 bases between them. CDR1 is DFQATT and CDR2 is SNEGSKA in the germline V gene (reference sequence). The CDR3 loop spans 11 amino acids. Written as DNA, the CDR3 is TGCAGTGCTAGGATGACCTATGGCTACACCTTC. This codes for CSARMTYGYTF.

The chain combines TRBV27 with TRBJ1-5; D is ambiguous. The V gene's germline CDR1 is MNHEY and CDR2 SMNVEV (reference sequence). Deletions cut 1 base from V and 0 bases from J, with 13 bases between. This CDR3 contains 17 residues. The chain's CDR3 is CASSLYSGIFSNQPQHF. In DNA form, the CDR3 reads TGTGCCAGCAGTTTATATTCGGGGATTTTTAGCAATCAGCCCCAGCATTTT.

This clonotype came up a few times. The chain recombines TRBV20-1 with TRBJ2-7; 9 bases fit TRBD2. Germline V gene data show CDR1 as DFQATT and CDR2 as SNEGSKA (reference sequence). J was trimmed by 7 bases and V by 1 base; bases with no gene match: 14. The CDR3 runs 16 residues. The CDR3 region has the DNA TGCAGTGCTAGAGGGCTCGTAGCGGGGGAAATCAATGAGCAGTACTTC. It translates to CSARGLVAGEINEQYF.

V and J are TRBV20-1 and TRBJ2-3, with 10 nucleotides matching TRBD2. The V segment lost 0 bases and the J segment 0 bases; nucleotides outside the gene matches: 3. The germline gives CDR1 DFQATT, CDR2 SNEGSKA (reference sequence). The length of the CDR3 is 16 residues. The CDR3 nucleotides are TGCAGTGCTAGAGATGAGCGGGGGGGTAGCACAGATACGCAGTATTTT. As protein: CSARDERGGSTDTQYF.

This clonotype was counted a few times. The chain combines TRBV2 with TRBJ1-2, with 7 nucleotides matching TRBD1. The CDR3 sequence is 14 residues long. Looked up from germline, CDR1 is SNHLY and CDR2 is FYNNEI. With V trimmed by 6 bases and J by 8 bases, 12 bases remained unmatched. The CDR3 loop is CASRQIDRVDGYTF. For the CDR3, the DNA is TGTGCCAGCAGGCAAATAGACAGGGTAGACGGCTACACCTTC.

Only a few counts were recorded for this clonotype. The chain recombines TRBV12-3 or TRBV12-4 with TRBJ2-1; D gene unclear. Trimming removed 3 bases from V and 4 bases from J, with 13 bases in between. The CDR3 consists of 15 residues. This CDR3 reads CASSLTFSGYNEQFF. The CDR3 nucleotides are TGTGCCAGCAGTTTGACGTTTTCCGGGTACAATGAGCAGTTCTTC.

This rearrangement joins TRBV19 to TRBJ2-4, with a tentative D call TRBD2 (6 bases). This CDR3 contains 11 residues. Germline CDR1 and CDR2: LNHDA and SQIVND (reference sequence). V lost 10 bases to trimming and J lost 13 bases, with 17 bases between them. This CDR3 is CATGGLNEQYF. DNA of the CDR3: TGTGCCACCGGAGGGTTAAATGAGCAGTACTTC.

The chain joins TRBV12-3 or TRBV12-4 to TRBJ2-7; 8 bases are shared with TRBD1. The ends lost 6 bases at V and 7 bases at J; junction bases unmatched: 11. The CDR3 sequence is 14 residues long. The CDR3 region is CASSVQGGDNEQYF. DNA of the CDR3: TGTGCCAGCAGCGTACAGGGGGGAGACAATGAGCAGTACTTC.

The chain joins TRBV7-8 to TRBJ2-7; D is possibly TRBD2 (5 bases). From germline, CDR1 is SGHVS and CDR2 FQNEAQ. Trimming took off 1 base at V and 3 bases at J, with 13 bases between the two ends. There are 15 residues in the CDR3. The CDR3 loop is CASSLDHSANYEQYF. The CDR3 DNA follows: TGTGCCAGCAGCTTAGACCATAGCGCCAACTACGAGCAGTACTTC. Filled out from reference TRBV7-8 and TRBJ2-7, the complete variable domain reads GAGVSQSPRYKVAKRGQDVALRCDPISGHVSLFWYQQALGQGPEFLTYFQNEAQLDKSGLPSDRFFAERPEGSVSTLKIQRTQQEDSAVYLCASSLDHSANYEQYFGPGTRLTVT.

Worth noting for this clonotype: One end of the junction does not line up with germline, which may come from a read error. The V call is TRBV6-2 or TRBV6-3, the J call TRBJ2-3; 9 bases match TRBD1. This CDR3 comprises 18 residues. Germline V gene data show CDR1 as MNHEY and CDR2 as SVGEGT. The DNA of the CDR3 is TGTGTCAGCAGTTACAGGAGAGACAGGGGGAGCTCCACAGATATGCAGTATTTT. It is translated as CVSSYRRDRGSSTDMQYF.